This TCR beta chain was sequenced during a study of regulatory T cells in long-lasting Graves disease. CDR1 and CDR2 from the germline V gene are KGHSH and LQKENI. V was cut by 5 bases and J by 11 bases, with 21 bases left in between. The CDR3 sequence is 14 residues long. The study, taken as a whole, reports: New patients shared around 920 public clonotypes, fewer than the 2,500 to 3,000 shared by persistent patients. Persistent Graves' patients showed a TCR diversity that was lower than that of newly diagnosed ones.

iRepertoire HTBI primers and Arm-PCR of CDR3 regions built TCR beta libraries. In TCRdb, the multiplex PCR reads were re-called with MiXCR into one record per CDR3 protein. The sample lists around 400,000 distinct CDR3 sequences; roughly 25% were seen once. The time point is: persistent/refractory GD, antithyroid drugs over 5 years with positive TRAb. The authors made the TCR library using RNA they extracted from PBMCs. Note on this clonotype: The target antigen is unknown.

The sequence derives from a woman in her 40s with Graves disease. This chain joins TRBV18 and TRBJ1-1, with a tentative D call TRBD1 (6 bases). Sequencing used peripheral blood mononuclear cells (PBMCs), obtained when the disease was refractory, from a patient treated with antithyroid drugs. CDR3 nucleotide sequence: TGTGCCAGCTCAACCACCCCGGGGGCCGGATCGGCTTTCTTT. As protein: CASSTTPGAGSAFF.